Each of the 2 T cell receptor beta chains below was sequenced from the same sample in a study of cytomegalovirus exposure and HLA in healthy donors. 13 Jbeta primers and 60 Vbeta primers were used for the PCR. Measured with immunoSEQ multiplex PCR; TCRdb has only the in-frame clones, and not every one. The repertoire holds about 73,000 clones, with roughly 75% as singletons. Sample: PBMCs. The receptors were sampled from a male donor in good health and CMV-seronegative.

The rearrangement joins TRBV27 to TRBJ2-7; weak D call: TRBD2 (6 bases). V lost 3 bases and J 3 bases, leaving 12 bases between the germline ends. Per the germline V gene, CDR1 is MNHEY and CDR2 is SMNVEV (reference sequence). The CDR3 has 14 residues. CDR3 nucleotide sequence: TGTGCCAGCAGTTTCAGGCGGGAACTCTACGAGCAGTACTTC. Translating gives CASSFRRELYEQYF.

CDR3 sequence reads: CASSGSWGDTQYF. For the CDR3, the DNA is TGCGCCAGCTCAGGGTCTTGGGGAGATACGCAGTATTTT. The rearrangement links TRBV5-1 to TRBJ2-3; weak D call: TRBD1 (5 bases). The ends were cut back, 7 bases at V and 5 bases at J, with 14 bases in the middle. CDR3 size: 13 residues. Germline values: CDR1 SGHRS, CDR2 YFSETQ. Full variable domain (rest looked up from reference TRBV5-1 and TRBJ2-3): KAGVTQTPRYLIKTRGQQVTLSCSPISGHRSVSWYQQTPGQGLQFLFEYFSETQRNKGNFPGRFSGRQFSNSRSEMNVSTLELGDSALYLCASSGSWGDTQYFGPGTRLTVL.